A selection of T cell receptor beta chains follows, all from one sample in a study of blood T cell repertoires in COVID-19. The table came from immunoSEQ multiplex PCR; TCRdb's copy has only in-frame clones and leaves some out. The sample records 50,000 or so clones, roughly 84% being singletons. Sequenced: peripheral blood. Source of these receptors: a man in his 70s with acute or convalescent COVID-19. CDR3s include the opening cysteine and the closing phenylalanine or tryptophan. The D gene is left open where the match is weak. Only some rows state a clone size, as once, few, many or a class for expanded clones.

j_call: TRBJ1-2
d_call: .
clone_size: .
v_call: TRBV12-5
cdr3_nt: TGTGCTAGTGGTTTGATAGAACAGGGCCTTTGGATCACCTTC
cdr3_aa: CASGLIEQGLWITF

j_call: TRBJ1-2
d_call: TRBD1
clone_size: .
v_call: TRBV19
cdr3_nt: TGTGCCAGTAGCCGCTGGACAGGCGCCCCCGTCGGCTATGGCTACACCTTC
cdr3_aa: CASSRWTGAPVGYGYTF

j_call: TRBJ2-5
d_call: .
clone_size: .
v_call: TRBV11-2
cdr3_nt: TGTGCCAGCAGCTTAGCCTGGAGGGAGACCCAGTACTTC
cdr3_aa: CASSLAWRETQYF

j_call: TRBJ1-5
d_call: TRBD1
clone_size: .
v_call: TRBV7-9
cdr3_nt: TGTGCCAGCAGCGGCGGGACAGGGAATCAGCCCCAGCATTTT
cdr3_aa: CASSGGTGNQPQHF

j_call: TRBJ2-3
d_call: .
clone_size: few
v_call: TRBV5-4
cdr3_nt: TGTGCCAGCAGCTTGGCGGACTTCACAGATACGCAGTATTTT
cdr3_aa: CASSLADFTDTQYF

j_call: TRBJ2-3
d_call: .
clone_size: .
v_call: TRBV5-8
cdr3_nt: TGTGCCAGCAGCCTGAGACTTCGTTTGCCTCGGGGCACAGATACGCAGTATTTT
cdr3_aa: CASSLRLRLPRGTDTQYF

j_call: TRBJ1-5
d_call: .
clone_size: .
v_call: TRBV14
cdr3_nt: TGTGCCAGCTCTCCAGGGATGGGTCAGCCCCAGCATTTT
cdr3_aa: CASSPGMGQPQHF

j_call: TRBJ1-3
d_call: .
clone_size: few
v_call: TRBV12-5
cdr3_nt: TGTGCTAGTGGTCCGGACATCTCTGGAAACACCATATATTTT
cdr3_aa: CASGPDISGNTIYF

j_call: TRBJ1-2
d_call: .
clone_size: .
v_call: TRBV30
cdr3_nt: TGTGCCTGGAGTGAAGCCTCGGGAGGGGGCTACACCTTC
cdr3_aa: CAWSEASGGGYTF

j_call: TRBJ2-4
d_call: TRBD1
clone_size: .
v_call: TRBV7-3
cdr3_nt: TGTGCCAGCAGCCAGGGACAGGGAGCCGTGGGAAACATTCAGTACTTC
cdr3_aa: CASSQGQGAVGNIQYF

j_call: TRBJ1-1
d_call: .
clone_size: .
v_call: TRBV19
cdr3_nt: TGTGCCAGTAGTACCCAGGGCACTGAAGCTTTCTTT
cdr3_aa: CASSTQGTEAFF

j_call: TRBJ2-1
d_call: TRBD2
clone_size: .
v_call: TRBV3-1/TRBV3-2
cdr3_nt: TGTGCCAGCAGCCAAGATAGTGGGGGGGGTTACAATGAGCAGTTCTTC
cdr3_aa: CASSQDSGGGYNEQFF

j_call: TRBJ1-5
d_call: .
clone_size: .
v_call: TRBV30
cdr3_nt: TGTGCCTGGAGTGGTCTCGTAGAAGAACAGCCCCAGCATTTT
cdr3_aa: CAWSGLVEEQPQHF

j_call: TRBJ1-1
d_call: .
clone_size: .
v_call: TRBV4-2
cdr3_nt: TGTGCCAGCAGCCAAGGGGGAGGGGCTTTCTTT
cdr3_aa: CASSQGGGAFF

j_call: TRBJ1-3
d_call: .
clone_size: .
v_call: TRBV18
cdr3_nt: TGTGCCAGCTCACCACCGTTTACAGTCTCTGGAAACACCATATATTTT
cdr3_aa: CASSPPFTVSGNTIYF

j_call: TRBJ2-7
d_call: .
clone_size: .
v_call: TRBV6-5
cdr3_nt: TGTGCCAGCAAGGTACAGGGAGACAGGGAGCAGTACTTC
cdr3_aa: CASKVQGDREQYF

j_call: TRBJ2-2
d_call: .
clone_size: .
v_call: TRBV6-2/TRBV6-3
cdr3_nt: TGTGCCAGCAGTCTCTCTGCGGGTGGCGGGGAGCTGTTTTTT
cdr3_aa: CASSLSAGGGELFF

j_call: TRBJ1-4
d_call: .
clone_size: .
v_call: TRBV30
cdr3_nt: TGTGCCTGGAGTCTTAACAGGAATAATGAAAAACTGTTTTTT
cdr3_aa: CAWSLNRNNEKLFF

j_call: TRBJ1-2
d_call: TRBD1
clone_size: .
v_call: TRBV29-1
cdr3_nt: TGCAGCGACCGGGACAGCCCTATGGGTGGCTACACCTTC
cdr3_aa: CSDRDSPMGGYTF

j_call: TRBJ1-1
d_call: .
clone_size: few
v_call: TRBV5-1
cdr3_nt: TGCGCCAGCAGCTTGCTACAGGGTGGAAACACTGAAGCTTTCTTT
cdr3_aa: CASSLLQGGNTEAFF

j_call: TRBJ2-2
d_call: .
clone_size: .
v_call: TRBV7-3
cdr3_nt: TGTGCCAGCAGCTTATTGCCGGTAACCGGGGAGCTGTTTTTT
cdr3_aa: CASSLLPVTGELFF

j_call: TRBJ1-6
d_call: TRBD1
clone_size: .
v_call: TRBV7-8
cdr3_nt: TGTGCCAGCAGCCTCCGACAGGGAACGAGGAATTCACCCCTCCACTTT
cdr3_aa: CASSLRQGTRNSPLHF

j_call: TRBJ1-5
d_call: TRBD1
clone_size: .
v_call: TRBV19
cdr3_nt: TGTGCCAGTAGTATTAAGGGGGCTTTGCAGCCCCAGCATTTT
cdr3_aa: CASSIKGALQPQHF

j_call: TRBJ2-1
d_call: TRBD2
clone_size: .
v_call: TRBV30
cdr3_nt: TGTGCCTGGAGATTGAGCGGGATCCACAATGAGCAGTTCTTC
cdr3_aa: CAWRLSGIHNEQFF

j_call: TRBJ2-5
d_call: TRBD1
clone_size: .
v_call: TRBV24-1
cdr3_nt: TGTGCCACCAGTGATTTGATGGGACAGGGTAGGGAGACCCAGTACTTC
cdr3_aa: CATSDLMGQGRETQYF

j_call: TRBJ1-1
d_call: TRBD1
clone_size: .
v_call: TRBV7-9
cdr3_nt: TGTGCCAGCAGCAAAAGGGACAGTCAAATTATTATGATGAACACTGAAGCTTTCTTT
cdr3_aa: CASSKRDSQIIMMNTEAFF

j_call: TRBJ2-6
d_call: TRBD2
clone_size: .
v_call: TRBV4-1
cdr3_nt: TGCGCCAGCAGCCCGAGCGGGGGGTCTGGGGCCAACGTCCTGACTTTC
cdr3_aa: CASSPSGGSGANVLTF

j_call: TRBJ2-7
d_call: .
clone_size: once
v_call: TRBV6-5
cdr3_nt: TGTGCCAGCAGCACCCTGGGGCGGATCTACGAGCAGTACTTC
cdr3_aa: CASSTLGRIYEQYF